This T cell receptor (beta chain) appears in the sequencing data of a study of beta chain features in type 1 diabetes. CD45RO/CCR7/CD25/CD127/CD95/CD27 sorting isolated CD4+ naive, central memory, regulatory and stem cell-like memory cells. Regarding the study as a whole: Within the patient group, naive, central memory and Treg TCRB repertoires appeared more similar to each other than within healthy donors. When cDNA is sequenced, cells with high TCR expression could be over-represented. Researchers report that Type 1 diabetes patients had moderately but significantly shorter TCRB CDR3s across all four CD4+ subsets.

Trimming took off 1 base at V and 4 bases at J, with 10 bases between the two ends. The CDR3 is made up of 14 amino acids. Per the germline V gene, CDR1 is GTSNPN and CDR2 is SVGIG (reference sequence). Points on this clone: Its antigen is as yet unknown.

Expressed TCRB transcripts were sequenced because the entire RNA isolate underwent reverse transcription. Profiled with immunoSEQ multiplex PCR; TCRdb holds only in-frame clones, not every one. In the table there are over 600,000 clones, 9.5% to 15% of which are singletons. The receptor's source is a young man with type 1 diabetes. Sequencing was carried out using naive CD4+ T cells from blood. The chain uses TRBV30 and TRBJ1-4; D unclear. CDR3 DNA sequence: TGTGCCTGGAGTGCGGCGCCGAGTAATGAAAAACTGTTTTTT. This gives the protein CAWSAAPSNEKLFF.